The 21 T cell receptor beta chains below come from one sample, sequenced in a study of cytomegalovirus exposure and HLA in healthy donors. 60 Vbeta and 13 Jbeta primers were used in PCR. Method: immunoSEQ multiplex PCR; TCRdb's copy keeps in-frame clones and lacks some. The table shows about 180,000 clones, with 77% occurring only once. Material: PBMCs. Receptor source: a young man in good health and CMV-seronegative.

In nucleotides, the CDR3 is TGTGCCAGCAGCGTAGGCGGGACCCAAGCCTACGAGCAGTACTTC. Amino acid sequence: CASSVGGTQAYEQYF. The chain uses TRBV9 and TRBJ2-7; TRBD2 is a possible D gene (6 bases). Germline CDR1 and CDR2: SGDLS and YYNGEE. The CDR3 spans 15 residues. V lost 0 bases to trimming and J lost 2 bases, with 12 bases between them. The variable domain in full, completed from reference TRBV9 and TRBJ2-7, reads DSGVTQTPKHLITATGQRVTLRCSPRSGDLSVYWYQQSLDQGLQFLIQYYNGEERAKGNILERFSAQQFPDLHSELNLSSLELGDSALYFCASSVGGTQAYEQYFGPGTRLTVT.

V gene TRBV13 combines with J gene TRBJ2-7; D perhaps matches TRBD1 (6 bases). The germline V and J ends were trimmed by 5 bases and 3 bases, with 14 bases remaining between them. CDR1 and CDR2 (germline): PRHDT, FYEKMQ (reference sequence). This CDR3 is built from 14 residues. CDR3 loop: CASSDRQVNYEQYF. The CDR3 bases are TGTGCCAGCAGCGACAGACAGGTGAACTACGAGCAGTACTTC.

This chain links TRBV30 with TRBJ2-1; 10 bases are a match to TRBD2. The trim removed 0 bases at V and 8 bases at J, leaving 4 bases unmatched. This CDR3 region has 14 residues. Germline lookup yields CDR1 GTSNPN and CDR2 SVGIG (reference sequence). DNA for the CDR3: TGTGCCTGGAGTGTTCTAGCGGGAGAGTATGAGCAGTTCTTC. It yields the protein CAWSVLAGEYEQFF.

This sequence joins TRBV4-3 and TRBJ2-4, with TRBD2 matching 7 bases. Looked up from germline, CDR1 is LGHNA and CDR2 is YSLEER. The CDR3 has 17 residues. Unmatched junction bases numbered 5, after V lost 0 bases and J lost 0 bases. The CDR3 loop reads CASSQDRGVLAKNIQYF. For the CDR3, the DNA is TGCGCCAGCAGCCAAGATCGGGGGGTTCTAGCCAAAAACATTCAGTACTTC.

This chain links TRBV18 with TRBJ2-2; the match to TRBD2 covers 7 bases. The CDR3 consists of 16 residues. The V gene's germline CDR1 is KGHSH and CDR2 LQKENI. V lost 1 base to trimming and J lost 0 bases; unmatched junction nucleotides: 2. This CDR3 reads CASSPRAGANTGELFF. CDR3 DNA sequence: TGTGCCAGCTCACCACGCGCGGGGGCGAACACCGGGGAGCTGTTTTTT. The variable domain in full, with the rest retrieved from reference TRBV18 and TRBJ2-2, is NAGVMQNPRHLVRRRGQEARLRCSPMKGHSHVYWYRQLPEEGLKFMVYLQKENIIDESGMPKERFSAEFPKEGPSILRIQQVVRGDSAAYFCASSPRAGANTGELFFGEGSRLTVL.

A single count supports this clone. The chain carries TRBV11-3 and TRBJ1-5; D uncertain. The CDR3 is made up of 17 amino acids. CDR1 and CDR2 from the germline V gene are SGHNT and YENEEA. V lost 2 bases and J lost 2, with 16 bases in between. CDR3 bases: TGTGCCAGCAGCTTATCGGTGACACCAAACGGCAATCAGCCCCAGCATTTT. It yields the protein CASSLSVTPNGNQPQHF. The full variable domain, its missing parts supplied by reference TRBV11-3 and TRBJ1-5, is EAGVVQSPRYKIIEKKQPVAFWCNPISGHNTLYWYLQNLGQGPELLIRYENEEAVDDSQLPKDRFSAERLKGVDSTLKIQPAELGDSAVYLCASSLSVTPNGNQPQHFGDGTRLSIL.

V gene TRBV4-2 combines with J gene TRBJ2-1; TRBD2 matches at 12 bases. Germline V gene lookup returns CDR1 LGHNA and CDR2 YNFKEQ. This CDR3 comprises 18 residues. Germline trimming cut 4 bases from V and 4 bases from J; bases unmatched to any gene: 11. CDR3 in DNA: TGTGCCAGCAGCCCCCGGACTAGCGGGGTAAATCGGTACAATGAGCAGTTCTTC. It codes for CASSPRTSGVNRYNEQFF.

This clone appeared once. For the CDR3, the DNA is TGTGCCAGCAGTGAATTCCTAGCGGGACGCTACGAGCAGTACTTC. It encodes CASSEFLAGRYEQYF. The rearrangement joins TRBV25-1 to TRBJ2-7; TRBD2 matches at 9 bases. In germline, CDR1 is MGHDK, CDR2 SYGVNS. There are 15 residues in the CDR3. V lost 1 base and J lost 3; bases outside the gene matches: 4.

This chain links TRBV6-1 with TRBJ2-3, with TRBD2 matching 8 bases. The germline CDR1 and CDR2 sequences are MNHNS and SASEGT. CDR3 length equals 14 residues. The ends lost 8 bases at V and 5 bases at J; junction bases unmatched: 9. This CDR3 is CASAAGGRGDTQYF. CDR3 coding DNA: TGTGCCAGCGCGGCGGGGGGCCGGGGAGATACGCAGTATTTT.

The CDR3 nucleotides read TGTGCCAGCAGCCGCAGGGGGCCGGGTGAGACCCAGTACTTC. Amino acid sequence: CASSRRGPGETQYF. This rearrangement joins TRBV7-8 to TRBJ2-5, with 8 bases lining up with TRBD1. Trimming removed 5 bases from V and 5 bases from J; junction bases left unmatched: 7. This CDR3 has 14 residues. Germline V gives CDR1 SGHVS, CDR2 FQNEAQ.

The chain employs TRBV7-8 and TRBJ2-7; 12 bases map to TRBD2. CDR1 is SGHVS, CDR2 FQNEAQ, per germline. The CDR3 is 15 residues long. V lost 5 bases and J lost 5; bases outside the gene matches: 7. The CDR3 reads CASSPRTSGNHEQYF. The CDR3 coding sequence is TGTGCCAGCAGCCCCCGGACTAGCGGGAACCACGAGCAGTACTTC.

Notes on this clone: Because the CDR3 is missing its conserved closing phenylalanine or tryptophan, this is likely a read error. The CDR3 DNA sequence: TGTGCCAGCAGGAGTTACAGGGGGGGCACTGAAGCTTTCCTT. It encodes CASRSYRGGTEAFL. The rearrangement joins TRBV6-5 to TRBJ1-1; 8 bases are shared with TRBD1. This CDR3 has 14 residues. Trimming removed 6 bases from V and 4 bases from J; junction bases left unmatched: 7. Germline CDR1 MNHEY, CDR2 SVGAGI.

This clone was seen more than once but under ten times. The V gene is TRBV7-2, the J gene TRBJ1-2; the D is unclear. Germline V gives CDR1 SGHTA, CDR2 FQGNSA. The CDR3 has 14 amino acids. Trimming pared 2 bases from V and 6 bases from J, leaving 13 bases between. The CDR3 sequence is CASSLRRGGNGYTF. CDR3 in DNA: TGTGCCAGCAGCTTAAGAAGAGGAGGCAATGGCTACACCTTC. Supplemented by reference TRBV7-2 and TRBJ1-2, the full variable domain reads GAGVSQSPSNKVTEKGKDVELRCDPISGHTALYWYRQSLGQGLEFLIYFQGNSAPDKSGLPSDRFSAERTGGSVSTLTIQRTQQEDSAVYLCASSLRRGGNGYTFGSGTRLTVV.

V usage is TRBV4-3 and J usage is TRBJ2-1; D is ambiguous. The germline V and J ends were trimmed by 0 bases and 7 bases, with 19 bases remaining between them. Looked up from germline, CDR1 is LGHNA and CDR2 is YSLEER. CDR3 length: 17 residues. The CDR3 is CASSQDHYPLEANEQFF. The CDR3 nucleotides read TGCGCCAGCAGCCAAGACCATTACCCTCTTGAAGCGAATGAGCAGTTCTTC.

There are a few counts of this clone. The chain uses TRBV6-1 and TRBJ2-3; TRBD2 agrees at 7 bases. J was trimmed by 2 bases and V by 6 bases; bases with no gene match: 5. This CDR3 contains 14 residues. CDR1 is MNHNS and CDR2 is SASEGT in the germline V gene. CDR3 region: CASSLAGSTDTQYF. CDR3 DNA: TGTGCCAGCAGCTTAGCGGGTTCCACAGATACGCAGTATTTT.

The chain recombines TRBV9 with TRBJ2-1; D not resolved. Germline-derived CDR1 and CDR2 are SGDLS and YYNGEE. CDR3 length equals 13 residues. The germline V and J ends were trimmed by 3 bases and 0 bases, with 4 bases remaining between them. The CDR3 protein is CASSESSYNEQFF. The CDR3 bases are TGTGCCAGCAGCGAGAGCTCCTACAATGAGCAGTTCTTC.

This CDR3 is CASSSRGGSWNNEQFF. DNA of the CDR3: TGTGCCAGCAGCTCCAGGGGCGGGAGCTGGAACAATGAGCAGTTCTTC. The J gene is TRBJ2-1, the V gene TRBV7-8; a possible D gene is TRBD2 (7 bases). V lost 4 bases and J 5 bases, leaving 18 bases between the germline ends. The CDR3 is 16 amino acids. Germline V gene lookup returns CDR1 SGHVS and CDR2 FQNEAQ.

This chain joins TRBV19 and TRBJ2-7; D is possibly TRBD1 (6 bases). Trimming pared 3 bases from V and 2 bases from J, leaving 11 bases between. This CDR3 has 14 amino acids. The germline V gene has CDR1 LNHDA and CDR2 SQIVND (reference sequence). The DNA for the CDR3 is TGTGCCAGTAGTATCATGGCAGGGGCCTACGAGCAGTACTTC. As protein: CASSIMAGAYEQYF. The complete variable domain, with remaining parts taken from reference TRBV19 and TRBJ2-7, reads DGGITQSPKYLFRKEGQNVTLSCEQNLNHDAMYWYRQDPGQGLRLIYYSQIVNDFQKGDIAEGYSVSREKKESFPLTVTSAQKNPTAFYLCASSIMAGAYEQYFGPGTRLTVT.

The chain joins TRBV7-2 to TRBJ2-3; 8 positions agree with TRBD2. The CDR3 loop spans 17 amino acids. V shed 3 bases, J shed 1 base, and the junction held 9 bases outside the gene matches. Looked up from germline, CDR1 is SGHTA and CDR2 is FQGNSA. CDR3 DNA: TGTGCCAGCAGCTTTAACGGCGGGGGGCGGGGCACAGATACGCAGTATTTT. Its protein is CASSFNGGGRGTDTQYF.

A single count supports this clone. The chain carries TRBV19 and TRBJ1-4; TRBD1 aligns across 8 bases. The CDR3 totals 15 residues. The germline gives CDR1 LNHDA, CDR2 SQIVND (reference sequence). V was pared by 4 bases and J by 3 bases, with 4 bases of the junction left unmatched. CDR3 region: CASSNRQGPNEKLFF. CDR3 nucleotide sequence: TGTGCCAGTAGTAACAGACAGGGGCCTAATGAAAAACTGTTTTTT.

This chain connects TRBV7-6 to TRBJ2-5, with no clear D. Trimming removed 1 base from V and 5 bases from J, with 8 bases in between. The CDR3 covers 13 residues. CDR1 and CDR2 from the germline V gene are SGHVS and FNYEAQ. CDR3 nucleotides: TGTGCCAGCAGCTTAGTCATCCATGAGACCCAGTACTTC. Translated: CASSLVIHETQYF.